This T cell receptor (beta chain) was sequenced for a study of a mutant IDH1 vaccine in newly diagnosed glioma. Points from the study as a whole: Evidence of vaccine-induced immune responses was documented in approximately 93% of patients.

Remarks on this clone: Its matching antigen is unknown.

The time point denotes: baseline, week 1 (first vaccination visit). Treatment in this sample: pre-vaccination baseline after standard-of-care therapy. Produced via immunoSEQ multiplex PCR; TCRdb's table is partial and in-frame only. This table has about 54,000 clones, roughly 80% appearing once. This CDR3 comprises 15 residues. CDR1 and CDR2 from the germline V gene are LNHDA and SQIVND (reference sequence). V lost 7 bases to trimming and J lost 1 base, with 14 bases between them. This TCR was sampled from a man in his late teens or twenties with glioma. This chain connects TRBV19 to TRBJ1-5; D possibly corresponds to TRBD1 (6 bases). Sequences were derived from PBMCs, sampled from a glioma patient treated with radiotherapy, temozolomide or both. CDR3 residues: CASITTGRSNQPQHF. The CDR3 region has the DNA TGTGCCAGTATCACGACAGGCAGGAGCAATCAGCCCCAGCATTTT.